These 30 T cell receptor beta chains were all obtained from the same sample, sequenced in a study of cytomegalovirus exposure and HLA in healthy donors (dated by TCRdb to the late 2010s). The library came from the immunoSEQ multiplex PCR assay. Not all clones reach the TCRdb copy of this immuneACCESS table, which keeps in-frame sequences only. Checked studies attribute under half of the gap to unresolved V genes and leave the rest unexplained. For this sample the table gives more than 110,000 clones, of which 84% were detected only once. The ten largest clones take up over 1.1% of the sample. Sequenced material: PBMCs. These receptors originate from a woman in her twenties or thirties in good health and CMV-seronegative.

CDR3 sequence (DNA): TGCGCCAGCAGCAGGGGACAGGGAGACTCCTACAATGAGCAGTTCTTC. This gives the protein CASSRGQGDSYNEQFF. This chain links TRBV5-1 with TRBJ2-1, with 9 bases identical to TRBD1. V was clipped by 4 bases and J by 0 bases; unmatched bases: 5. The CDR3 is 16 amino acids. Germline V lookup: CDR1 SGHRS, CDR2 YFSETQ. Combining the CDR3 with reference TRBV5-1 and TRBJ2-1 gives the whole variable domain KAGVTQTPRYLIKTRGQQVTLSCSPISGHRSVSWYQQTPGQGLQFLFEYFSETQRNKGNFPGRFSGRQFSNSRSEMNVSTLELGDSALYLCASSRGQGDSYNEQFFGPGTRLTVL.

DNA for the CDR3: TGTGCCAGCAGCACGCGCGCTGAGGGATACTCCTACAATGAGCAGTTCTTC. Translation: CASSTRAEGYSYNEQFF. The V call is TRBV28, the J call TRBJ2-1; possible D gene TRBD2, 5 bases. The V and J ends lost 6 bases and 0 bases respectively, with 18 bases between them. The CDR3 length is 17 residues. The germline CDR1 and CDR2 sequences are MDHEN and SYDVKM.

This chain joins TRBV6-6 and TRBJ1-2; the match to TRBD1 covers 10 bases. The junction had 8 bases not matched to a gene; V was cut back by 5 bases and J by 2 bases. Germline V lookup: CDR1 MNHNY, CDR2 SVGAGI (reference sequence). The CDR3 contains 16 residues. The CDR3 protein is CASSRGGQGGNYGYTF. Here the CDR3 DNA reads TGTGCCAGCAGTAGGGGAGGACAGGGGGGGAACTATGGCTACACCTTC.

This clone was seen a handful of times. This rearrangement joins TRBV19 to TRBJ1-1, with D possibly matching TRBD1 (6 bases). The CDR3 consists of 14 residues. Trimming cost V 3 bases and J 6 bases, with 14 bases left between them. Germline CDR1 is LNHDA and CDR2 is SQIVND (reference sequence). CDR3 sequence reads: CASSITGYNAEAFF. CDR3 nucleotides: TGTGCCAGTAGTATTACAGGGTACAACGCTGAAGCTTTCTTT.

The chain couples TRBV5-1 to TRBJ2-3, with 8 bases matching TRBD1. The CDR3 contains 15 residues. V trimming: 4 bases; J trimming: 0 bases; junction bases outside the gene matches: 4. CDR1 and CDR2 from the germline V gene are SGHRS and YFSETQ. CDR3 residues: CASSLRDRSTDTQYF. CDR3 DNA sequence: TGCGCCAGCAGCCTCCGGGACAGGAGCACAGATACGCAGTATTTT.

The chain recombines TRBV10-2 with TRBJ2-2; a weak D match, TRBD2 (6 bases). The germline V gene has CDR1 WSHSY and CDR2 SAAADI. CDR3 length: 16 residues. Trimming took off 4 bases at V and 3 bases at J, with 15 bases between the two ends. CDR3 sequence reads: CASSGPAGLYTGELFF. DNA for the CDR3: TGCGCCAGCAGTGGTCCGGCGGGGCTATACACCGGGGAGCTGTTTTTT.

The rearrangement joins TRBV6-6 to TRBJ1-2; the D is unclear. Trimming pared 2 bases from V and 4 bases from J, leaving 5 bases between. CDR3 length equals 12 residues. Germline V gene data show CDR1 as MNHNY and CDR2 as SVGAGI (reference sequence). The CDR3 reads CASSYPGYGYTF. DNA for the CDR3: TGTGCCAGCAGTTACCCAGGCTATGGCTACACCTTC.

This clone was found a few times. This chain joins TRBV7-9 and TRBJ1-1, with unresolved D. Germline-derived CDR1 and CDR2 are SEHNR and FQNEAQ (reference sequence). V lost 1 base, J lost 0 bases, and 6 bases lay in between. This CDR3 contains 14 residues. CDR3: CASSLDGLNTEAFF. For the CDR3, the DNA is TGTGCCAGCAGCTTAGATGGCCTGAACACTGAAGCTTTCTTT.

This chain's CDR3 is CASSQDRGDTEAFF. For the CDR3, the DNA is TGTGCCAGCAGCCAGGACAGGGGAGACACTGAAGCTTTCTTT. This chain links TRBV11-2 with TRBJ1-1, with 9 nucleotides matching TRBD1. Trimming at V came to 5 bases and at J to 3 bases, leaving 4 bases not matched to a gene. The CDR3 has 14 amino acids. Per the germline V gene, CDR1 is SGHAT and CDR2 is FQNNGV.

The chain joins TRBV19 to TRBJ2-7; 10 bases are a match to TRBD1. Germline CDR1 reads LNHDA; CDR2 reads SQIVND (reference sequence). V was clipped by 5 bases and J by 0 bases; unmatched bases: 4. This CDR3 comprises 15 residues. This CDR3 is CASSPGQGLSYEQYF. The DNA of the CDR3 is TGTGCCAGTAGTCCGGGACAGGGGCTCTCCTACGAGCAGTACTTC. The variable domain in full, completed from reference TRBV19 and TRBJ2-7, reads DGGITQSPKYLFRKEGQNVTLSCEQNLNHDAMYWYRQDPGQGLRLIYYSQIVNDFQKGDIAEGYSVSREKKESFPLTVTSAQKNPTAFYLCASSPGQGLSYEQYFGPGTRLTVT.

The chain links TRBV5-6 to TRBJ1-2, with 7 bases fitting TRBD1. Germline V gene sequence: CDR1 SGHDT, CDR2 YYEEEE. V was clipped by 5 bases and J by 2 bases; unmatched bases: 6. This CDR3 contains 14 residues. The DNA for the CDR3 is TGTGCCAGCAGGGGTACAGGGGACAACTATGGCTACACCTTC. As protein: CASRGTGDNYGYTF. The variable domain in full, completed from reference TRBV5-6 and TRBJ1-2, reads DAGVTQSPTHLIKTRGQQVTLRCSPKSGHDTVSWYQQALGQGPQFIFQYYEEEERQRGNFPDRFSGHQFPNYSSELNVNALLLGDSALYLCASRGTGDNYGYTFGSGTRLTVV.

The chain recombines TRBV25-1 with TRBJ1-1, with D maybe TRBD1 (6 bases). The CDR3 is 14 amino acids. Trimming took off 1 base at V and 8 bases at J, with 14 bases between the two ends. Looked up from germline, CDR1 is MGHDK and CDR2 is SYGVNS. This CDR3 is CASSELLLGTEAFF. The CDR3 DNA follows: TGTGCCAGCAGTGAATTATTATTAGGGACAGAAGCTTTCTTT. The variable domain in full, completed from reference TRBV25-1 and TRBJ1-1, reads EADIYQTPRYLVIGTGKKITLECSQTMGHDKMYWYQQDPGMELHLIHYSYGVNSTEKGDLSSESTVSRIRTEHFPLTLESARPSHTSQYLCASSELLLGTEAFFGQGTRLTVV.

The chain joins TRBV30 to TRBJ2-1, with D possibly TRBD2 on 6 matching bases. V was cut by 0 bases and J by 7 bases, with 10 bases left in between. This CDR3 is 13 amino acids long. The germline gives CDR1 GTSNPN, CDR2 SVGIG (reference sequence). The CDR3 protein is CAWSVWRGNEQFF. In DNA form, the CDR3 reads TGTGCCTGGAGTGTATGGAGGGGTAATGAGCAGTTCTTC.

The J gene is TRBJ1-1, the V gene TRBV2; TRBD1 is a possible D gene (6 bases). Trimming left V 3 bases short and J 2 bases short, with 10 bases between. Germline V gene sequence: CDR1 SNHLY, CDR2 FYNNEI. This CDR3 is built from 14 residues. CDR3 nucleotide sequence: TGTGCCAGCAGTGAGCGACAGGAAAACACTGAAGCTTTCTTT. It encodes CASSERQENTEAFF.

The chain couples TRBV5-4 to TRBJ2-6, with 7 positions matching TRBD1. Trimming removed 0 bases from V and 0 bases from J; junction bases left unmatched: 3. CDR1 and CDR2 from the germline V gene are SGHNT and YYREEE (reference sequence). This CDR3 region has 17 residues. The CDR3 DNA is TGTGCCAGCAGCTTGGGGGGACAGTCCTCTGGGGCCAACGTCCTGACTTTC. Translated: CASSLGGQSSGANVLTF.

The chain is built from TRBV19 and TRBJ1-1, with D perhaps TRBD1 (5 bases). This CDR3 has 14 residues. Per the germline V gene, CDR1 is LNHDA and CDR2 is SQIVND (reference sequence). Trimming removed 5 bases at V and 5 bases at J, with 15 bases between. The CDR3 nucleotides read TGTGCCAGTAGTCCGCAACTCAGGGTTACTGAAGCTTTCTTT. Its translation: CASSPQLRVTEAFF.

The CDR3 loop is CASSELTRQFRRSRSGANVLTF. CDR3 nucleotide sequence: TGCGCCAGCAGTGAGCTAACTCGACAGTTCCGCCGCTCTCGCTCTGGGGCCAACGTCCTGACTTTC. This chain joins TRBV10-1 and TRBJ2-6; D possibly corresponds to TRBD1 (5 bases). The CDR3 loop spans 22 amino acids. The germline CDR1 and CDR2 sequences are WNHNN and SYGVQD (reference sequence). Trimming cost V 2 bases and J 0 bases, with 26 bases left between them.

The chain carries TRBV5-4 and TRBJ2-7; TRBD2 agrees at 7 bases. Trimming cost V 3 bases and J 6 bases; bases outside gene matches: 18. Germline loops: CDR1 SGHNT, CDR2 YYREEE (reference sequence). This CDR3 contains 17 residues. CDR3 sequence: CASSSLARTTSPAEQYF. CDR3 bases: TGTGCCAGCAGCTCCCTAGCAAGGACGACTAGCCCTGCCGAGCAGTACTTC.

Here the CDR3 DNA reads TGTGCCTGGAACAAGGGGGCAGGCAATCAGCCCCAGCATTTT. Translation gives CAWNKGAGNQPQHF. V usage is TRBV30 and J usage is TRBJ1-5, with 7 bases identical to TRBD1. Germline CDR1 is GTSNPN and CDR2 is SVGIG (reference sequence). The V and J ends lost 4 bases and 2 bases, in that order; junction bases with no gene match: 5. The CDR3 is made up of 14 amino acids.

The V gene is TRBV5-1, the J gene TRBJ1-3, with a possible D match to TRBD1 (5 bases). The CDR3 covers 16 residues. CDR1 is SGHRS, CDR2 YFSETQ, per germline. V lost 3 bases to trimming and J lost 0 bases, with 13 bases between them. The CDR3 sequence: CASSWLGGSSGNTIYF. DNA for the CDR3: TGCGCCAGCAGCTGGCTCGGGGGGAGCTCTGGAAACACCATATATTTT.

This clone was seen only a few times. The chain recombines TRBV10-3 with TRBJ2-7; tentatively, D is TRBD2 (6 bases). This CDR3 is built from 14 residues. Trimming left V 3 bases short and J 1 base short, with 10 bases between. Germline V gene sequence: CDR1 ENHRY, CDR2 SYGVKD. Here the CDR3 reads CAISEGGGSYEQYF. In nucleotides, the CDR3 is TGTGCCATCAGTGAAGGCGGAGGGTCCTACGAGCAGTACTTC.

This rearrangement joins TRBV27 to TRBJ2-7; 7 bases agree with TRBD1. The CDR3 is 13 amino acids. After removal of 4 bases from V and 3 bases from J, the junction contained 3 bases not matched to a gene. Germline V CDR1 and CDR2: MNHEY, SMNVEV (reference sequence). CDR3 DNA: TGTGCCAGCAGTTCTGGGACAGTCTACGAGCAGTACTTC. This encodes CASSSGTVYEQYF.

This clone occurred a few times. The chain is built from TRBV5-1 and TRBJ1-6; D gene ambiguous. Germline V gene lookup returns CDR1 SGHRS and CDR2 YFSETQ. The CDR3 is 12 amino acids. Trimming pared 0 bases from V and 8 bases from J, leaving 3 bases between. CDR3 DNA sequence: TGCGCCAGCAGCTTGGACTATTCACCCCTCCACTTT. Encoded protein: CASSLDYSPLHF.

This clone was observed a few times. The genes are TRBV5-1 and TRBJ1-3, with D perhaps TRBD1 (5 bases). Germline lookup yields CDR1 SGHRS and CDR2 YFSETQ. The CDR3 totals 14 residues. Trimming took 4 bases from V and 2 from J, leaving 10 bases between them. In nucleotides, the CDR3 is TGCGCCAGCAGCGCCCAGGGTGCTGGAAACACCATATATTTT. It translates to CASSAQGAGNTIYF.

This clone came up a few times. The J gene is TRBJ1-2, the V gene TRBV5-1; TRBD1 matches at 10 bases. The CDR3 totals 14 residues. J gave up 6 bases and V 5 bases, and 7 bases lay outside the gene matches. Germline V gene sequence: CDR1 SGHRS, CDR2 YFSETQ. The DNA for the CDR3 is TGCGCCAGCAGATCGGGACAGGGGAGCGATGGCTACACCTTC. It encodes CASRSGQGSDGYTF.

Comments on this clone: The same CDR3 also results from other DNA sequences found in this sample. This rearrangement joins TRBV7-2 to TRBJ1-5; tentatively, D is TRBD1 (6 bases). Germline CDR1 and CDR2: SGHTA and FQGNSA. V was cut by 0 bases and J by 3 bases, with 9 bases left in between. The CDR3 extends over 15 amino acids. The CDR3 here is CASSLAGQLNQPQHF. The CDR3 DNA reads TGTGCCAGCAGCTTAGCGGGACAACTCAATCAGCCCCAGCATTTT.

This rearrangement joins TRBV4-1 to TRBJ2-5; D remains unclear. Trimming shortened V by 0 bases and J by 2 bases, and 7 bases separated the two germline ends. This CDR3 region has 14 residues. The germline V gene has CDR1 MGHRA and CDR2 YSYEKL. CDR3 in amino acids: CASSQETIQETQYF. CDR3 nucleotide sequence: TGCGCCAGCAGCCAAGAAACAATTCAAGAGACCCAGTACTTC.

The V call is TRBV15, the J call TRBJ1-5; D unclear. The CDR3 extends over 15 amino acids. The V and J ends lost 4 bases and 9 bases respectively, with 19 bases between them. The germline gives CDR1 LNHNV, CDR2 YYDKDF (reference sequence). CDR3: CATSTHRGIIRPQHF. The CDR3 nucleotides are TGTGCCACCAGCACCCACCGAGGGATAATCAGGCCCCAGCATTTT. Looking up the rest from reference TRBV15 and TRBJ1-5 gives the full variable domain: DAMVIQNPRYQVTQFGKPVTLSCSQTLNHNVMYWYQQKSSQAPKLLFHYYDKDFNNEADTPDNFQSRRPNTSFCFLDIRSPGLGDTAMYLCATSTHRGIIRPQHFGDGTRLSIL.

V usage is TRBV5-1 and J usage is TRBJ1-5, with TRBD1 matching 7 bases. Germline V lookup: CDR1 SGHRS, CDR2 YFSETQ. The CDR3 length is 15 residues. The trim removed 4 bases at V and 1 base at J, leaving 5 bases unmatched. The CDR3 reads CASSPGQTSNQPQHF. The CDR3 DNA reads as TGCGCCAGCAGCCCGGGACAGACAAGCAATCAGCCCCAGCATTTT.

The chain uses TRBV7-2 and TRBJ1-2; 8 positions agree with TRBD1. CDR1 SGHTA and CDR2 FQGNSA come from the germline V gene. This CDR3 contains 15 residues. The V segment lost 6 bases and the J segment 4 bases; nucleotides outside the gene matches: 10. In nucleotides, the CDR3 is TGTGCCAGCAGTCTTATCCGGACAGGGCTCTATGGCTACACCTTC. It specifies CASSLIRTGLYGYTF.